This T cell receptor (beta chain) was obtained from a study of radiotherapy plus CTLA-4 blockade in lung cancer. Whole-study findings and limits: Among blood TCR repertoires after radiotherapy plus ipilimumab, tumor-derived clones expanded.

Germline lookup yields CDR1 SGHAT and CDR2 FQNNGV. Trimming shortened V by 5 bases and J by 2 bases, and 15 bases separated the two germline ends. The CDR3 consists of 16 residues. Generated by immunoSEQ multiplex PCR, the TCRdb table keeps only in-frame clones and is missing some. The table records tens of thousands of clones, roughly 85% of them present only once. Note on this clone: As yet, its antigen is unknown.

The clonotype was recovered from a human donor with non-small cell lung cancer who had a complete response to radiotherapy plus ipilimumab. Here the sequenced sample was peripheral blood, taken from a patient treated with radiotherapy plus ipilimumab. The chain combines TRBV11-2 with TRBJ2-2; D unresolved. CDR3 amino acids: CASSPPSTANTGELFF. The CDR3 bases are TGTGCCAGCAGCCCCCCCAGTACTGCAAACACCGGGGAGCTGTTTTTT. Full variable domain (remainder filled in from reference TRBV11-2 and TRBJ2-2): EAGVAQSPRYKIIEKRQSVAFWCNPISGHATLYWYQQILGQGPKLLIQFQNNGVVDDSQLPKDRFSAERLKGVDSTLKIQPAKLEDSAVYLCASSPPSTANTGELFFGEGSRLTVL.